This TCR beta chain stems from a study of T cell responses to AZD1222 COVID-19 vaccine. Unmatched junction bases numbered 8, after V lost 3 bases and J lost 8 bases. The CDR3 has 15 amino acids. CDR1 is DFQATT and CDR2 is SNEGSKA in the germline V gene (reference sequence). Measured with immunoSEQ multiplex PCR; TCRdb has only the in-frame clones, and not every one. The data hold 150,000 to 200,000 clones, with over 80% observed a single time. The V gene is TRBV20-1, the J gene TRBJ2-1, with 12 nucleotides matching TRBD2. Here the sequenced sample was peripheral blood, taken on day 0 of AZD1222 vaccination. This receptor was obtained from an adult in good health. The CDR3 here is CSASRASGGADEQFF. As DNA, the CDR3 is TGCAGTGCTAGTCGGGCTAGCGGGGGGGCAGATGAGCAGTTCTTC.